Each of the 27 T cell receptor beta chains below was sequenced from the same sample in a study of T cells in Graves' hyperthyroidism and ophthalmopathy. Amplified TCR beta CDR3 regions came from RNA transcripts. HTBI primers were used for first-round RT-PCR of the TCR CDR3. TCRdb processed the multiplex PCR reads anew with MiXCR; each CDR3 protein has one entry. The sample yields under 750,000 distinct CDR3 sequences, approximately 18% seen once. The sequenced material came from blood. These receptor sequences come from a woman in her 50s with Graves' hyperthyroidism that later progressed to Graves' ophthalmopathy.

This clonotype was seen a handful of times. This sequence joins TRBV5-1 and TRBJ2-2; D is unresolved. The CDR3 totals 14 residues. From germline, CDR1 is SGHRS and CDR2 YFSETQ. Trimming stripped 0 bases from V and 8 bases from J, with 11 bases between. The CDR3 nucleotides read TGCGCCAGCAGCTTGGGGTTACAAGCTGGGGAGCTGTTTTTT. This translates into CASSLGLQAGELFF.

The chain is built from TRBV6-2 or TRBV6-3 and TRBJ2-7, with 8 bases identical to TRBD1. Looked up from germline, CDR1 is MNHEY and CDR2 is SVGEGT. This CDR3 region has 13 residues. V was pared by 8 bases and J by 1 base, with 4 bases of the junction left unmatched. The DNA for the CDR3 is TGTGCCAGCGGGTACAGGGGGTCCTACGAGCAGTACTTC. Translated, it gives CASGYRGSYEQYF.

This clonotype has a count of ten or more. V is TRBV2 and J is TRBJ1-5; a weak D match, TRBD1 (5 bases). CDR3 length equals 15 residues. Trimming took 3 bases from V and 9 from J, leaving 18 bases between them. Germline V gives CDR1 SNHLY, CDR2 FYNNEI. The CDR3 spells CASSEGGEGDWPQHF. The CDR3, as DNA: TGTGCCAGCAGTGAGGGGGGGGAGGGAGATTGGCCCCAGCATTTT.

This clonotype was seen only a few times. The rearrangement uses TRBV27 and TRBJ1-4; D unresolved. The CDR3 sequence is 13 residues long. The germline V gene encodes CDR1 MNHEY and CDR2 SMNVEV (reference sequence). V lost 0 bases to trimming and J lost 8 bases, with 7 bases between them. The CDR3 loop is CASSLSFGEKLFF. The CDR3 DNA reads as TGTGCCAGCAGTTTATCTTTCGGGGAAAAACTGTTTTTT.

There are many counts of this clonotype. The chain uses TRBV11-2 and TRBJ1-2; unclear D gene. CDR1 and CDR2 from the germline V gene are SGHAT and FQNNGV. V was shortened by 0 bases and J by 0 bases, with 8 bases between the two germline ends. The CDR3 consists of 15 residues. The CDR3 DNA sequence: TGTGCCAGCAGCTTAGATCCTGGATCTAACTATGGCTACACCTTC. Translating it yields CASSLDPGSNYGYTF.

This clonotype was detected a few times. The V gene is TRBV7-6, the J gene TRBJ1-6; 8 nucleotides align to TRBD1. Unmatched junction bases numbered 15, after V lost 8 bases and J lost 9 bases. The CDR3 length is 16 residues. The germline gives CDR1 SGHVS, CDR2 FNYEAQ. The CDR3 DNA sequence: TGTGCCAGCCAGAGAAGTCCAGGGGGCGCGGGTTCACCCCTCCACTTT. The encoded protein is CASQRSPGGAGSPLHF.

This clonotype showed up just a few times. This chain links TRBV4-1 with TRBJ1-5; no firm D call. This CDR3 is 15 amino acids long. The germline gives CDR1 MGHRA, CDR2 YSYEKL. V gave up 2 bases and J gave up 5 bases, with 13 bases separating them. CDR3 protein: CASSQTLGRDQPQHF. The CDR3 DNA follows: TGCGCCAGCAGCCAAACCTTAGGACGCGATCAGCCCCAGCATTTT.

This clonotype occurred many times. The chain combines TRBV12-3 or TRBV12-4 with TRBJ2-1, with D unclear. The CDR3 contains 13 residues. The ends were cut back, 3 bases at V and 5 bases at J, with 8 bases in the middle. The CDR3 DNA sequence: TGTGCCAGCAGTTTTGTGGCAGACAATGAGCAGTTCTTC. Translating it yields CASSFVADNEQFF.

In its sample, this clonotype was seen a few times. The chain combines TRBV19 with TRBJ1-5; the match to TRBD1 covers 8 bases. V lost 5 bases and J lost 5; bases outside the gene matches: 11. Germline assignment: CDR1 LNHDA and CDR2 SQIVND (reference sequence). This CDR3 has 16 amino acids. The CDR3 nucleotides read TGTGCCAGTAGTGTCGACAGGGGAGTGTGGGATCAGCCCCAGCATTTT. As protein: CASSVDRGVWDQPQHF.

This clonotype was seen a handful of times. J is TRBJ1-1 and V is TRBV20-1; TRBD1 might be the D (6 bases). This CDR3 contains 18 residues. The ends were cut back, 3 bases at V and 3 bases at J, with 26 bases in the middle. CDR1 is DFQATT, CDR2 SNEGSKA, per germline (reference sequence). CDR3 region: CSASVVFGGALVDTEAFF. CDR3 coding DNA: TGCAGTGCTAGCGTGGTCTTCGGGGGGGCCCTGGTGGACACTGAAGCTTTCTTT.

CDR3 sequence reads: CASSVAAGSGANVLTF. CDR3 DNA: TGTGCCAGCAGCGTAGCGGCGGGCTCTGGGGCCAACGTCCTGACTTTC. The chain couples TRBV9 to TRBJ2-6, with D tentatively TRBD2 (5 bases). This CDR3 has 16 residues. Germline lookup yields CDR1 SGDLS and CDR2 YYNGEE. Trimming cost V 0 bases and J 0 bases, with 7 bases left between them.

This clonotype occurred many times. The CDR3 nucleotides are TGTGCCAGCAGCAATACGGGAAACTATGGCTACACCTTC. This gives the protein CASSNTGNYGYTF. This sequence joins TRBV11-3 and TRBJ1-2; D uncertain. Germline lookup yields CDR1 SGHNT and CDR2 YENEEA. V was clipped by 5 bases and J by 2 bases, with 9 bases between them. CDR3 size: 13 residues.

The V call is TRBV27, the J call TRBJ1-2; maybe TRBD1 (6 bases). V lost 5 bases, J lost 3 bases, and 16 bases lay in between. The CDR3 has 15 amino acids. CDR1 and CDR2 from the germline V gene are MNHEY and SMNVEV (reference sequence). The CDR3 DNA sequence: TGTGCCAGCAGTCTCCGGGGGCCCGGGGACTATGGCTACACCTTC. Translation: CASSLRGPGDYGYTF.

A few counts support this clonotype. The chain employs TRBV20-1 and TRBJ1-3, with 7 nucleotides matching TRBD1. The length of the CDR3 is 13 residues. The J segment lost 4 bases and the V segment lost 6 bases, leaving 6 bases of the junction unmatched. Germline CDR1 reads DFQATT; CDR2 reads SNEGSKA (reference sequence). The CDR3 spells CSATQGNGNTIYF. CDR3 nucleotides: TGCAGTGCCACACAGGGGAACGGAAACACCATATATTTT.

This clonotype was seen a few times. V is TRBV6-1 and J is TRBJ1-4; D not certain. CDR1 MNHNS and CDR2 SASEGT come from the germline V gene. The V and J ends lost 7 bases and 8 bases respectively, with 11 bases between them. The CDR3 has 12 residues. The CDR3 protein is CASIDPGEKLFF. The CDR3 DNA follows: TGTGCCAGCATTGATCCGGGCGAAAAACTGTTTTTT.

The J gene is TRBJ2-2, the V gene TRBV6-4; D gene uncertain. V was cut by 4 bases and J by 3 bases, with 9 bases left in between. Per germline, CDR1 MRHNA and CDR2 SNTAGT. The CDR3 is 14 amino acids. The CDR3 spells CASSAKGDTGELFF. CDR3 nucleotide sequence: TGTGCCAGCAGTGCTAAAGGAGACACCGGGGAGCTGTTTTTT.

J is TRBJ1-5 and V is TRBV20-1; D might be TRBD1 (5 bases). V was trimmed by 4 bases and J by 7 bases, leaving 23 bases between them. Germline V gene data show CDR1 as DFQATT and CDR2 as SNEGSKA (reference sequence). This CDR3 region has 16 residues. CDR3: CSATRQGMLPGQPQHF. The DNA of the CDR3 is TGCAGTGCTACCCGGCAGGGTATGCTTCCCGGGCAGCCCCAGCATTTT.

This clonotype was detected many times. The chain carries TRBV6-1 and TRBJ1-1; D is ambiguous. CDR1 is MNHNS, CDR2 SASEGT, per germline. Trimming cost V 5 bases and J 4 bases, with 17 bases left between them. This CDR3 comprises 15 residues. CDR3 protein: CASSQTWGKITEAFF. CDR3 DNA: TGTGCCAGCAGTCAGACTTGGGGAAAAATCACTGAAGCTTTCTTT.

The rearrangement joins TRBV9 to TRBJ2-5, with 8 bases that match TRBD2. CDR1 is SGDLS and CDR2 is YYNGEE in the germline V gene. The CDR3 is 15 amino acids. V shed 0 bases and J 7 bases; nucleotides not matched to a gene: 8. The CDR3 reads CASSVETSAKGTQYF. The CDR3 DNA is TGTGCCAGCAGCGTAGAGACTAGCGCGAAGGGGACCCAGTACTTC.

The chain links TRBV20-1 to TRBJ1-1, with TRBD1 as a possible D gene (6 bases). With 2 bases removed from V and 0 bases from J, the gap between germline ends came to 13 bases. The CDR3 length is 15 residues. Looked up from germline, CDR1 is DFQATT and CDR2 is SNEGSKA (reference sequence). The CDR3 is CSARTLQGMNTEAFF. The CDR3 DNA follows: TGCAGTGCTAGAACCCTACAGGGCATGAACACTGAAGCTTTCTTT.

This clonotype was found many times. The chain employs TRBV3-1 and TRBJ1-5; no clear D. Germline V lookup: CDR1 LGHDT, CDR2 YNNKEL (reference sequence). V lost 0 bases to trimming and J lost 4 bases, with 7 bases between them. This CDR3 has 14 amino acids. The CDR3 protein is CASSQDLGNQPQHF. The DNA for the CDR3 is TGTGCCAGCAGCCAAGACTTAGGAAATCAGCCCCAGCATTTT. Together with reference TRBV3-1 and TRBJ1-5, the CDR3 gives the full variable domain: DTAVSQTPKYLVTQMGNDKSIKCEQNLGHDTMYWYKQDSKKFLKIMFSYNNKELIINETVPNRFSPKSPDKAHLNLHINSLELGDSAVYFCASSQDLGNQPQHFGDGTRLSIL.

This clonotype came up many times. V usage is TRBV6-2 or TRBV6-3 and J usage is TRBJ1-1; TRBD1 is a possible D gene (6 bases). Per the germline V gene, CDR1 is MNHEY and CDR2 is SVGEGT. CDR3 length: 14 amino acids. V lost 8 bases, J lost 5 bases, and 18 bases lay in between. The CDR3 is CASCIPNRETEAFF. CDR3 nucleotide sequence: TGTGCCAGCTGCATACCTAACAGGGAAACTGAAGCTTTCTTT.

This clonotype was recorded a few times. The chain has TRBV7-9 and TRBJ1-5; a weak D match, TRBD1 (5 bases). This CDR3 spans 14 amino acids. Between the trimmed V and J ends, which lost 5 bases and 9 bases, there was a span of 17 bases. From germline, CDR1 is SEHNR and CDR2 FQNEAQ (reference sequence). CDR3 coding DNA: TGTGCCAGCAGCGATGACAGTACATGGCGGCCCCAGCATTTT. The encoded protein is CASSDDSTWRPQHF.

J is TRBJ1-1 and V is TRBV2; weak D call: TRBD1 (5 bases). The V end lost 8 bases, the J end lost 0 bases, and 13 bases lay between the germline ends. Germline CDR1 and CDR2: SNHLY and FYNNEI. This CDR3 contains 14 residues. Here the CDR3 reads CASAPDTLNTEAFF. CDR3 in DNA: TGTGCCAGCGCCCCGGACACACTGAACACTGAAGCTTTCTTT.

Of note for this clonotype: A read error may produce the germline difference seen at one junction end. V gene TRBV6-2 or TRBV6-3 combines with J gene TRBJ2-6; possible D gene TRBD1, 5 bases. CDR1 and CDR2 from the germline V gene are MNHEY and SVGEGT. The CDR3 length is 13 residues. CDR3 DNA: TGTGCCAGCAGTTTCCCTGGGGCCAACGTCCTGGCTTTC. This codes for CASSFPGANVLAF.

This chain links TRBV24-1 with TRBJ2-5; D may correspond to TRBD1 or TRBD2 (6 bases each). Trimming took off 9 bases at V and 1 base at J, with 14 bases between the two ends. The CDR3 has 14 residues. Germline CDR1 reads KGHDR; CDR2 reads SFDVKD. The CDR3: CATADGGGQETQYF. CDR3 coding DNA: TGTGCCACCGCTGACGGAGGGGGCCAAGAGACCCAGTACTTC.

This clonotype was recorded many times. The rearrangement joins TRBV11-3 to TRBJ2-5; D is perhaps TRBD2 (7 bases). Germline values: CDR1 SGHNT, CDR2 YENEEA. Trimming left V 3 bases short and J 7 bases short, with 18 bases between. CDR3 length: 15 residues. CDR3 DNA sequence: TGTGCCAGCAGCTTGACCCCCCTGGCGGGGGCGACCCAGTACTTC. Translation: CASSLTPLAGATQYF.